This note documents a single TCR beta chain sequence. Its antigen is not identified. The CDR3 is made up of 15 amino acids. V was pared by 5 bases and J by 5 bases, with 8 bases of the junction left unmatched. Germline V gene data show CDR1 as MDHEN and CDR2 as SYDVKM. These data come from a study of type 1 regulatory T cells. Study summary: T-allo10 is a Tr1-enriched, alloantigen-specific CD4 T cell product made in vitro. Points from the study as a whole: Type 1 regulatory T cells had a more restricted TCR repertoire than non-type 1 regulatory T cells.

TCRdb reprocessed the reads via MiXCR and lists one record per CDR3 protein. The profile shows about 65,000 distinct CDR3 sequences, roughly half of them singletons. The specimen was cultured non-Tr1 T cells, either the whole culture or a sorted T cell fraction (not recorded which). The source is a human donor in good health. This chain links TRBV28 with TRBJ1-2, with TRBD1 matching over 10 bases. The CDR3 reads CASSSRDRGGYGYTF. The CDR3 DNA reads as TGTGCCAGCAGTAGCCGGGACAGGGGCGGGTATGGCTACACCTTC.